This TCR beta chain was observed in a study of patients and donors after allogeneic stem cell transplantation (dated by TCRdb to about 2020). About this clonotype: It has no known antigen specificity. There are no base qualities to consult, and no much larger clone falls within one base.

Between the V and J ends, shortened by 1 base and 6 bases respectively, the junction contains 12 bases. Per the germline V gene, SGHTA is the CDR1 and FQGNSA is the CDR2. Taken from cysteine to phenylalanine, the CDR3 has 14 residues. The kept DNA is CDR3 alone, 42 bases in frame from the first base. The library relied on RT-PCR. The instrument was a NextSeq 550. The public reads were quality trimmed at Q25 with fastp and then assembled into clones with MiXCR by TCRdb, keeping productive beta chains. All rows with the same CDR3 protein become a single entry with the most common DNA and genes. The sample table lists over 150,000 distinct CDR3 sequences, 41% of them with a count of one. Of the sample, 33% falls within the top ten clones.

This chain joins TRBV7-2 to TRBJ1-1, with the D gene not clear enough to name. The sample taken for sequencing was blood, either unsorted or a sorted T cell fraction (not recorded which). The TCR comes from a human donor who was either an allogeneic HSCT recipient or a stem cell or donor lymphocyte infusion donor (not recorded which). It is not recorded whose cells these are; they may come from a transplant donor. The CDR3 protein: CASSLGALLAEAFF. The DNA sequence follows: TGTGCCAGCAGCTTAGGGGCCTTGTTAGCTGAAGCTTTCTTT.